What follows describes a single TCR beta chain. The data stem from a study of shared clonotypes between healthy human individuals. V shed 4 bases, J shed 4 bases, and the junction held 7 bases outside the gene matches. Per germline, CDR1 MNHNS and CDR2 SASEGT. The CDR3 loop spans 15 amino acids. The table came from immunoSEQ multiplex PCR; TCRdb's copy has only in-frame clones and leaves some out. This sample has roughly 520,000 clones; roughly 95% occur once, and the top ten carry around 0.067%. The sequenced sample consisted of naive CD4+ T cells sorted from blood. As to subset: CD45RA+ positively selected. This clonotype was sampled from a woman aged 25-40 years in good health. The chain carries TRBV6-1 and TRBJ2-7; TRBD1 matches 10 bases. CDR3 protein: CASSGQDRGKYEQYF. The CDR3 DNA reads TGTGCCAGCAGTGGGCAGGACAGGGGGAAATACGAGCAGTACTTC.